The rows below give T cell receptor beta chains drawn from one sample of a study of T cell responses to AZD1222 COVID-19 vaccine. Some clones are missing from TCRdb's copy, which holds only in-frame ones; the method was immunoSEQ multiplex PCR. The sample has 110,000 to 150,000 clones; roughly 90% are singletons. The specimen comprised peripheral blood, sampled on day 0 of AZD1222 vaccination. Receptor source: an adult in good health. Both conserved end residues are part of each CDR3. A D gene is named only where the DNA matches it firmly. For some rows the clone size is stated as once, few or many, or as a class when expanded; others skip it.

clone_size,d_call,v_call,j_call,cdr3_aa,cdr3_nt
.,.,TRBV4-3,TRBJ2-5,CASSQDGAGRYQETQYF,TGCGCCAGCAGCCAAGATGGTGCTGGTCGGTACCAAGAGACCCAGTACTTC
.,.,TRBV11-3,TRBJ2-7,CASSQTGTYEQYF,TGTGCCAGCAGCCAAACTGGAACCTACGAGCAGTACTTC
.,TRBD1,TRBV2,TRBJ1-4,CASWGQEGEKLFF,TGTGCCAGCTGGGGACAGGAAGGGGAAAAACTGTTTTTT
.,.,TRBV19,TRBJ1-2,CASKKGHPNYGYTF,TGTGCCAGTAAAAAGGGACATCCCAACTATGGCTACACCTTC
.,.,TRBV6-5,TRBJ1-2,CASSDRPLTYYTF,TGTGCCAGCAGCGACAGACCCCTTACGTACTACACCTTC
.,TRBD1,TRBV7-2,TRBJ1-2,CASSPRGVNYGYTF,TGTGCCAGCAGCCCCAGGGGGGTAAACTATGGCTACACCTTC
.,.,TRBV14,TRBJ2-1,CASSPDSFNEQFF,TGTGCCAGCAGCCCGGACAGTTTCAATGAGCAGTTCTTC
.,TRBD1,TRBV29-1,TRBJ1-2,CSVDSSVGQYYGYTF,TGCAGCGTTGACAGTTCGGTGGGACAGTACTATGGCTACACCTTC
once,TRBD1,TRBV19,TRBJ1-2,CASSSDRNSNYGYTF,TGTGCCAGTTCTTCGGACAGGAACAGTAACTATGGCTACACCTTC
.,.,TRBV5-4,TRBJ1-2,CASSATGWADGYTF,TGTGCCAGCAGCGCCACGGGATGGGCGGATGGCTACACCTTC
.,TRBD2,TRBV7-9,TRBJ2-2,CASGLAGGNTGELFF,TGTGCCAGCGGGCTAGCGGGAGGTAACACCGGGGAGCTGTTTTTT
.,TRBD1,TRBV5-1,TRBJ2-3,CASSLGQGARGDTQYF,TGCGCCAGCAGCTTGGGGCAGGGGGCTCGGGGAGATACGCAGTATTTT
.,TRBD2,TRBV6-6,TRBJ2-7,CASSPRTSGLYEQYF,TGTGCCAGCAGTCCCCGGACTAGCGGCCTCTACGAGCAGTACTTC
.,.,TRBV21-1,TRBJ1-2,CASSIWQGSSGYTF,TGTGCCAGCAGCATCTGGCAGGGGAGTAGTGGCTACACCTTC
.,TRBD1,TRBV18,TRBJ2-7,CASSPGQGAFEQYF,TGTGCCAGCTCACCGGGACAGGGGGCATTCGAGCAGTACTTC
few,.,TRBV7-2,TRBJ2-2,CASSAGRNTGELFF,TGTGCCAGCAGCGCGGGACGGAACACCGGGGAGCTGTTTTTT
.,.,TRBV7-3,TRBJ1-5,CASSSLNTGQLMNSNQPQHF,TGTGCCAGCAGCTCGTTAAACACGGGACAACTCATGAATAGCAATCAGCCCCAGCATTTT
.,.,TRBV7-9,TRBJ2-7,CASSSSLYEQYF,TGTGCCAGCAGCTCCTCGCTATACGAGCAGTACTTC
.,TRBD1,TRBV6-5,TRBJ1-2,CASNSGTGVYGYTF,TGTGCCAGCAACTCCGGGACAGGGGTCTATGGCTACACCTTC
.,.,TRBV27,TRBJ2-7,CASSLSKGGYYEQYF,TGTGCCAGCAGTTTATCGAAAGGGGGTTACTACGAGCAGTACTTC
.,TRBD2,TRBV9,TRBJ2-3,CASSVEGGTSTLTDTQYF,TGTGCCAGCAGCGTAGAGGGGGGGACTAGCACCCTCACAGATACGCAGTATTTT
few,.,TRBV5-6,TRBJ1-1,CASSLAALPRAFF,TGTGCCAGCAGCTTGGCCGCCCTTCCTCGGGCTTTCTTT
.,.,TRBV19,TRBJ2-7,CASRAGSAHEQYF,TGTGCCAGTAGAGCAGGGTCGGCCCACGAGCAGTACTTC
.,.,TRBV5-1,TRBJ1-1,CASSDGTVNTEAFF,TGCGCCAGCAGCGACGGGACGGTTAACACTGAAGCTTTCTTT
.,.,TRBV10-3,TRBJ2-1,CAISVPNSNNEQFF,TGTGCCATCAGTGTCCCCAACAGTAACAATGAGCAGTTCTTC
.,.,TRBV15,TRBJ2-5,CATSRGDGRRGETQYF,TGTGCCACCAGCAGAGGGGACGGAAGGAGGGGGGAGACCCAGTACTTC
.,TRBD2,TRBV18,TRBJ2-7,CASSNSGGSYEQYF,TGTGCCAGCTCAAATTCGGGAGGATCCTACGAGCAGTACTTC
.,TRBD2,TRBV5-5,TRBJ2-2,CASSLGGRANTGELFF,TGTGCCAGCAGCTTAGGCGGGAGGGCGAACACCGGGGAGCTGTTTTTT
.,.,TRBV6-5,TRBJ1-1,CASSYEGDTEAFF,TGTGCCAGCAGTTACGAGGGGGACACTGAAGCTTTCTTT
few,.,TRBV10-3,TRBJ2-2,CAAGDGELFF,TGTGCCGCAGGAGACGGGGAGCTGTTTTTT
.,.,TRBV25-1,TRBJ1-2,CASSDPGRGANYGYTF,TGTGCCAGCAGTGATCCGGGCCGTGGAGCTAACTATGGCTACACCTTC
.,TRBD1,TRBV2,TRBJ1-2,CASSRQGANYGYTF,TGTGCCAGCAGCCGACAGGGGGCAAACTATGGCTACACCTTC
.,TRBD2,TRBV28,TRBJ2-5,CATVELLAAQETQYF,TGTGCCACCGTTGAACTCCTAGCGGCGCAAGAGACCCAGTACTTC
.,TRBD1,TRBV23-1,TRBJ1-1,CAIPPRQGTRHTEAFF,TGCGCCATCCCGCCGAGACAGGGGACTCGCCACACTGAAGCTTTCTTT
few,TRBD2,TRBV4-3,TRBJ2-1,CASSQGTSGVGEQFF,TGCGCCAGCAGCCAAGGGACTAGCGGGGTCGGAGAGCAGTTCTTC
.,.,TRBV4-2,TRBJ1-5,CASSQVQGSVQPQHF,TGTGCCAGCAGCCAGGTACAGGGATCTGTGCAGCCCCAGCATTTT
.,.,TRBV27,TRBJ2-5,CASSSWTKETQYF,TGTGCCAGCAGTTCCTGGACTAAAGAGACCCAGTACTTC
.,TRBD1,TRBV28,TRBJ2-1,CASSGQGRPNEQFF,TGTGCCAGCAGCGGACAGGGGCGGCCGAATGAGCAGTTCTTC
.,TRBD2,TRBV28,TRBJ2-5,CASTRGGSEQETQYF,TGTGCCAGCACCCGGGGGGGCAGTGAACAAGAGACCCAGTACTTC
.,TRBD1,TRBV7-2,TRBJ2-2,CASSHRTGDTGELFF,TGTGCCAGCAGCCATCGGACAGGGGACACCGGGGAGCTGTTTTTT
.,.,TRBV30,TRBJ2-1,CAWSESSSYNEQFF,TGTGCCTGGAGTGAATCGAGCTCCTACAATGAGCAGTTCTTC
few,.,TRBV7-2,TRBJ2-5,CASSYVSGTVGETQYF,TGTGCCAGCAGCTACGTGTCGGGGACGGTCGGGGAGACCCAGTACTTC
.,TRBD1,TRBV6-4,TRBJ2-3,CASSDWTGTDTQYF,TGTGCCAGCAGTGACTGGACAGGGACAGATACGCAGTATTTT
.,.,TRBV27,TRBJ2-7,CASSPNYGEQYF,TGTGCCAGCAGTCCGAACTACGGCGAGCAGTACTTC
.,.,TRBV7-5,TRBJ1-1,CARSIGDPNTEAFF,TGTGCCAGAAGCATCGGGGACCCGAACACTGAAGCTTTCTTT
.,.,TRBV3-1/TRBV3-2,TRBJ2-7,CASSQGYEQYF,TGTGCCAGCAGCCAGGGGTACGAGCAGTACTTC
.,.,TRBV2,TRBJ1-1,CASRPRDTMNTEAFF,TGTGCCAGCAGACCTCGGGACACCATGAACACTGAAGCTTTCTTT
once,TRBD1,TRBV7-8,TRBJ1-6,CASSLAEGARGRRNSPLHF,TGTGCCAGCAGCTTAGCGGAGGGGGCCAGGGGGAGACGTAATTCACCCCTCCACTTT
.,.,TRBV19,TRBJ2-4,CASSIGLLGLAKNIQYF,TGTGCCAGTAGTATTGGCCTCCTAGGTCTAGCCAAAAACATTCAGTACTTC
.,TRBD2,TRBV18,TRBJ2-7,CASALTSGKWNEQYF,TGTGCCAGCGCGTTGACTAGCGGAAAGTGGAACGAGCAGTACTTC
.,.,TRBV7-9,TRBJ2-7,CASSSPSSGTFSYEQYF,TGTGCCAGCAGCTCCCCTTCGTCAGGGACTTTTTCCTACGAGCAGTACTTC
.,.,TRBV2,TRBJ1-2,CASSGTTGMGYGYTF,TGTGCCAGCAGTGGTACGACAGGAATGGGTTATGGCTACACCTTC
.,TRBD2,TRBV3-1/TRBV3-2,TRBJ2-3,CASSQVGTRGFLDTQYF,TGTGCCAGCAGCCAAGTTGGGACTAGGGGGTTCTTAGATACGCAGTATTTT
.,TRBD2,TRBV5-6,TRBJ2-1,CASSLSPLAGGNEQFF,TGTGCCAGCAGCTTGAGTCCCCTAGCGGGGGGGAATGAGCAGTTCTTC
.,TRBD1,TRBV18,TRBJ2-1,CASSPQGTGGVTANEQFF,TGTGCCAGCTCACCACAGGGTACAGGGGGCGTTACGGCCAATGAGCAGTTCTTC
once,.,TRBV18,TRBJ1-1,CASSPGVNTEAFF,TGTGCCAGCTCGCCGGGAGTAAACACTGAAGCTTTCTTT
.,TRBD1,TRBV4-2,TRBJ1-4,CASSHPIRTGAWNEKLFF,TGTGCCAGCAGCCACCCCATACGAACAGGGGCATGGAATGAAAAACTGTTTTTT